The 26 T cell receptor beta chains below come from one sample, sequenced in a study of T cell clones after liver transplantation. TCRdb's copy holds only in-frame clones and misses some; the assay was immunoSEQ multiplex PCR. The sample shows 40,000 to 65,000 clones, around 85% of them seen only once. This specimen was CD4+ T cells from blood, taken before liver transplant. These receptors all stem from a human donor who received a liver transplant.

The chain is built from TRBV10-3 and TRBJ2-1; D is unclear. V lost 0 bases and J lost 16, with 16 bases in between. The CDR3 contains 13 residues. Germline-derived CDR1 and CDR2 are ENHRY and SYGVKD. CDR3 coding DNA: TGTGCCATCAGTGAGTCGACTCGGGCCCAGCTTTTCTTC. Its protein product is CAISESTRAQLFF.

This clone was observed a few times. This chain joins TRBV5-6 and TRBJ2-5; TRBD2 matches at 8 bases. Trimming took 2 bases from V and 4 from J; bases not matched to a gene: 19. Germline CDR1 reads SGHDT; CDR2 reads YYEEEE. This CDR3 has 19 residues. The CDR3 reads CASSLRTAFKRELGETQYF. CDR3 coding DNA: TGTGCCAGCAGCTTACGGACCGCTTTTAAGCGGGAGTTGGGAGAGACCCAGTACTTC. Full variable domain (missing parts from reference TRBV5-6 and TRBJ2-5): DAGVTQSPTHLIKTRGQQVTLRCSPKSGHDTVSWYQQALGQGPQFIFQYYEEEERQRGNFPDRFSGHQFPNYSSELNVNALLLGDSALYLCASSLRTAFKRELGETQYFGPGTRLLVL.

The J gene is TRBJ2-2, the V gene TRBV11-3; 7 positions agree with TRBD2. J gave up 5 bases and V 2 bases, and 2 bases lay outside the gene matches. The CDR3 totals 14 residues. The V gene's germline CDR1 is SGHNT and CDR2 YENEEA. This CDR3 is CASSLFGGTGELFF. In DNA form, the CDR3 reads TGTGCCAGCAGCTTATTCGGGGGGACCGGGGAGCTGTTTTTT. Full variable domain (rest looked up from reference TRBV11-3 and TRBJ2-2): EAGVVQSPRYKIIEKKQPVAFWCNPISGHNTLYWYLQNLGQGPELLIRYENEEAVDDSQLPKDRFSAERLKGVDSTLKIQPAELGDSAVYLCASSLFGGTGELFFGEGSRLTVL.

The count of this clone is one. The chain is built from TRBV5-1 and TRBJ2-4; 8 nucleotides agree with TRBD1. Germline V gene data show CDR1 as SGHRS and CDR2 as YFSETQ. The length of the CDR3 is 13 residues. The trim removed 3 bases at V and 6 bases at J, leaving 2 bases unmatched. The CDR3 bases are TGCGCCAGCAGCTACGGACAGGGAAACATTCAGTACTTC. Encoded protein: CASSYGQGNIQYF.

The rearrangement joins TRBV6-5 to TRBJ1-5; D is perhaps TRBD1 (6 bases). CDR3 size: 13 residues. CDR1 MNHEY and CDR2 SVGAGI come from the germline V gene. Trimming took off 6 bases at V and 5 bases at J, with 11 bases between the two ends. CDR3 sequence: CASRTGFHQPQHF. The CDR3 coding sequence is TGTGCCAGCAGAACAGGGTTCCATCAGCCCCAGCATTTT.

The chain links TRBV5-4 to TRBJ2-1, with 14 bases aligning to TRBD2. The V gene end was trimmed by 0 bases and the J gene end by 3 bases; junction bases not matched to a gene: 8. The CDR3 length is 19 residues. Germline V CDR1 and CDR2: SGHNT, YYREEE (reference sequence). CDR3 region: CASSLGTSGGTRGYNEQFF. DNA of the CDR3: TGTGCCAGCAGCTTGGGGACTAGCGGGGGGACTAGGGGCTACAATGAGCAGTTCTTC.

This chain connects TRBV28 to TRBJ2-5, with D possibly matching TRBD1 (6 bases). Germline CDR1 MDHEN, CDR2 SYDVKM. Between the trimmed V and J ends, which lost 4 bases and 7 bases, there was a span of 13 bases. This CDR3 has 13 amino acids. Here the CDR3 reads CASSSTGRRTQYF. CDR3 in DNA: TGTGCCAGCAGTTCGACAGGACGGCGGACCCAGTACTTC.

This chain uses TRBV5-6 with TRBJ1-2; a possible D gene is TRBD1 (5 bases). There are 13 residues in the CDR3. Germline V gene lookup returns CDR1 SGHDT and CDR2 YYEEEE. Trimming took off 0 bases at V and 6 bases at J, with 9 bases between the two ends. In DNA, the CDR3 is TGTGCCAGCAGCTTGGTTAGGGGAGATGGCTACACCTTC. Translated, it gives CASSLVRGDGYTF.

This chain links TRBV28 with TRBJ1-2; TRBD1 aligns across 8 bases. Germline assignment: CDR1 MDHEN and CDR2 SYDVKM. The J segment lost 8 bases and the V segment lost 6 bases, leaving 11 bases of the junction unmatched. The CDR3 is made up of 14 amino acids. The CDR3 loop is CASSQMTGAFGYTF. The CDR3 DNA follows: TGTGCCAGCAGCCAAATGACAGGGGCTTTCGGCTACACCTTC.

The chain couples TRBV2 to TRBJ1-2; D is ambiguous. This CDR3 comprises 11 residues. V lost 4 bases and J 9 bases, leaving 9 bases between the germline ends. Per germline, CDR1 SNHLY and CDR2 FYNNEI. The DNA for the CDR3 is TGTGCCAGCAGTGTCCGGGATAGCTACACCTTC. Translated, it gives CASSVRDSYTF.

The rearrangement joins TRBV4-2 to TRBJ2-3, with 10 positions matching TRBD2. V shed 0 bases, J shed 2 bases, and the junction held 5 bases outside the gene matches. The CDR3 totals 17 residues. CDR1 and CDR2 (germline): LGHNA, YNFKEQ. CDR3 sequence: CASSQDLLAGLTDTQYF. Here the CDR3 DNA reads TGTGCCAGCAGCCAAGATTTACTAGCGGGACTCACAGATACGCAGTATTTT.

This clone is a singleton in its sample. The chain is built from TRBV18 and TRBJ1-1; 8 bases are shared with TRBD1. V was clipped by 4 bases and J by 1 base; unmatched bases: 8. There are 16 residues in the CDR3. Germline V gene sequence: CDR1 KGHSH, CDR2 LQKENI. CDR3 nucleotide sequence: TGTGCCAGCTCACTCACAAGAGGACAGGGGAACACTGAAGCTTTCTTT. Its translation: CASSLTRGQGNTEAFF. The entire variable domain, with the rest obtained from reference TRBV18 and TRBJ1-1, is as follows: NAGVMQNPRHLVRRRGQEARLRCSPMKGHSHVYWYRQLPEEGLKFMVYLQKENIIDESGMPKERFSAEFPKEGPSILRIQQVVRGDSAAYFCASSLTRGQGNTEAFFGQGTRLTVV.

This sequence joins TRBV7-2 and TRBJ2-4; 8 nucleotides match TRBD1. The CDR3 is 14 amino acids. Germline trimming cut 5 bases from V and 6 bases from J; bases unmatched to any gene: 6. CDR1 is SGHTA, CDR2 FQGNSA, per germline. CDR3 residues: CASSRGTGLNIQYF. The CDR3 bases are TGTGCCAGCAGCCGAGGGACAGGCCTAAACATTCAGTACTTC.

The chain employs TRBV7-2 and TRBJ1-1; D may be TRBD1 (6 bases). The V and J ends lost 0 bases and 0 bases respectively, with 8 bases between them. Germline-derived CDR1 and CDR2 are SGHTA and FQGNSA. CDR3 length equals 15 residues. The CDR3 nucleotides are TGTGCCAGCAGCTTAGCCGGACAGATGAACACTGAAGCTTTCTTT. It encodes CASSLAGQMNTEAFF.

The CDR3 bases are TGTGCCAGCTCACCACAAAGCGGGAGGATTGATACGCAGTATTTT. This codes for CASSPQSGRIDTQYF. The rearrangement links TRBV18 to TRBJ2-3, with 9 positions matching TRBD2. V shed 1 base and J 6 bases; nucleotides not matched to a gene: 5. Germline CDR1 reads KGHSH; CDR2 reads LQKENI. The CDR3 spans 15 residues.

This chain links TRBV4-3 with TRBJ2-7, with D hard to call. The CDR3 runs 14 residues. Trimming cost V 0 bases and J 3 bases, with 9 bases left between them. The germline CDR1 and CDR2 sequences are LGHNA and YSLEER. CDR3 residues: CASSQDIRDYEQYF. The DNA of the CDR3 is TGCGCCAGCAGCCAAGATATCAGAGACTACGAGCAGTACTTC.

The CDR3 reads CASSPKTPGTAGGYTF. The DNA of the CDR3 is TGTGCCAGCTCACCAAAAACCCCTGGGACTGCGGGCGGCTACACCTTC. The V and J genes are TRBV18 and TRBJ1-2, with D perhaps TRBD1 (5 bases). The CDR3 contains 16 residues. The ends were cut back, 2 bases at V and 8 bases at J, with 21 bases in the middle. Germline V gives CDR1 KGHSH, CDR2 LQKENI.

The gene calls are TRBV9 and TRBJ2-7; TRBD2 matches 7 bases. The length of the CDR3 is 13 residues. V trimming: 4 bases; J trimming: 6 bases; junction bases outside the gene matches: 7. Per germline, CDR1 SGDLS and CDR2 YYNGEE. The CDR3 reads CASSLRLASEQYF. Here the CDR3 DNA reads TGTGCCAGCAGCCTCCGACTAGCTAGCGAGCAGTACTTC. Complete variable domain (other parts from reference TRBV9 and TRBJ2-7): DSGVTQTPKHLITATGQRVTLRCSPRSGDLSVYWYQQSLDQGLQFLIQYYNGEERAKGNILERFSAQQFPDLHSELNLSSLELGDSALYFCASSLRLASEQYFGPGTRLTVT.

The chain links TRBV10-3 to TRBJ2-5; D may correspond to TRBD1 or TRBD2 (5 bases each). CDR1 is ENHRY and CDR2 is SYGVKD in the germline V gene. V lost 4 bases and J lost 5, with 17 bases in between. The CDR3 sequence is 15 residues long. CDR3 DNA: TGTGCCATCAGTGGCTCCGGGACCGGCCGGGAGACCCAGTACTTC. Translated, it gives CAISGSGTGRETQYF.

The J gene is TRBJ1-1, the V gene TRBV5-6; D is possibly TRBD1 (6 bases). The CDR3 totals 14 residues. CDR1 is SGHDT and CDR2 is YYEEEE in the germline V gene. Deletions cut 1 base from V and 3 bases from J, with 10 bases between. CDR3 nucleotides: TGTGCCAGCAGCTTGCAGGGGCCGGACACTGAAGCTTTCTTT. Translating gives CASSLQGPDTEAFF.

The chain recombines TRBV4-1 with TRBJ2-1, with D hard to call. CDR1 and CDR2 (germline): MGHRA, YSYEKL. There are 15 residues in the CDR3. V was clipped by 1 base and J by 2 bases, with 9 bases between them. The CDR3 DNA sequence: TGCGCCAGCAGCCAAGGTTATTCACCCTACAATGAGCAGTTCTTC. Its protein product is CASSQGYSPYNEQFF.

As DNA, the CDR3 is TGTGCCAGCAGTGAAGATTCAGATGAAAAACTGTTTTTT. The encoded protein is CASSEDSDEKLFF. The chain is built from TRBV2 and TRBJ1-4; no reliable D call. This CDR3 is 13 amino acids long. The V gene lost 1 base and the J gene lost 6 bases, with 6 bases spanning the gap. CDR1 and CDR2 from the germline V gene are SNHLY and FYNNEI.

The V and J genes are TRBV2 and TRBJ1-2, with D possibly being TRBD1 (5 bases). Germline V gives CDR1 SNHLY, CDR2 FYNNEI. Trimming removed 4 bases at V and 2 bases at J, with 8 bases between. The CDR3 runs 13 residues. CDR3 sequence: CASSGGDNYGYTF. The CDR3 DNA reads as TGTGCCAGCAGTGGGGGGGACAACTATGGCTACACCTTC.

The CDR3 nucleotides are TGCGCCAGCAACCGGGACAGGGGGCCAGGGGCCAACGTCCTGACTTTC. Its translation is CASNRDRGPGANVLTF. This chain links TRBV5-1 with TRBJ2-6, with TRBD1 identical over 12 bases. Trimming took 6 bases from V and 4 from J; bases not matched to a gene: 5. The CDR3 spans 16 residues. CDR1 SGHRS and CDR2 YFSETQ come from the germline V gene.

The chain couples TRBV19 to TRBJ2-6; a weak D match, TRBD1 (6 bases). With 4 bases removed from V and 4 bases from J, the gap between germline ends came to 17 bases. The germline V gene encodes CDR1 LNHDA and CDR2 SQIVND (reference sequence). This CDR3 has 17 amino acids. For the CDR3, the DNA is TGTGCCAGTAGTAAGGCAGGGGCCCTGGGAGGGGCCAACGTCCTGACTTTC. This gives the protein CASSKAGALGGANVLTF.

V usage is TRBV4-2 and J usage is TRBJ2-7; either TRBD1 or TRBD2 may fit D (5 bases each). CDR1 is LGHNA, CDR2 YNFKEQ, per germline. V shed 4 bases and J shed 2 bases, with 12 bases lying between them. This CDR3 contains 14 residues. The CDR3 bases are TGTGCCAGCAGCCCCGGGACGGATCCCTACGAGCAGTACTTC. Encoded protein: CASSPGTDPYEQYF.